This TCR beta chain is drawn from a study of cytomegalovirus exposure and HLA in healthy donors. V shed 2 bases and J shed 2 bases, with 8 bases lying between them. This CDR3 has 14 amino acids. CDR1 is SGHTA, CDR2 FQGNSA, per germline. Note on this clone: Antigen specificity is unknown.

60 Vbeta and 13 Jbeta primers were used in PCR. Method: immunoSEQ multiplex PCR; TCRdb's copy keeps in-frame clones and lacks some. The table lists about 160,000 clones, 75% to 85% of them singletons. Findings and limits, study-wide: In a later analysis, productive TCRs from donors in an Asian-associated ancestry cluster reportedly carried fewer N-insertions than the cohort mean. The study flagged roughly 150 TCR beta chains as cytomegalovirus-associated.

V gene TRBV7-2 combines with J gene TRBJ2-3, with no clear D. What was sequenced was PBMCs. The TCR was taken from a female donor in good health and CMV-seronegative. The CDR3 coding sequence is TGTGCCAGCAGCTTACTCCCTACCACAGATACGCAGTATTTT. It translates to CASSLLPTTDTQYF. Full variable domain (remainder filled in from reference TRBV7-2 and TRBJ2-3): GAGVSQSPSNKVTEKGKDVELRCDPISGHTALYWYRQSLGQGLEFLIYFQGNSAPDKSGLPSDRFSAERTGGSVSTLTIQRTQQEDSAVYLCASSLLPTTDTQYFGPGTRLTVL.